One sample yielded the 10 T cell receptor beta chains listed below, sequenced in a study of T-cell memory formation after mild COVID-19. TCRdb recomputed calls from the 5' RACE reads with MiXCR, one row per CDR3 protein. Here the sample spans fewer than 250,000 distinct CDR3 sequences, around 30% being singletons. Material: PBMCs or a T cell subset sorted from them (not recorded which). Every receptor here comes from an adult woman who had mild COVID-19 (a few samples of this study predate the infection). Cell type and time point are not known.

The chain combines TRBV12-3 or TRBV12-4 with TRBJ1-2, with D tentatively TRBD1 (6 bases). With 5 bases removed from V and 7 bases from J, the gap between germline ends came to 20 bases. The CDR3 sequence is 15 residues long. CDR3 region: CASSPLKGGVAGYTF. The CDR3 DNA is TGTGCCAGCAGTCCACTGAAAGGGGGGGTGGCTGGCTACACCTTC.

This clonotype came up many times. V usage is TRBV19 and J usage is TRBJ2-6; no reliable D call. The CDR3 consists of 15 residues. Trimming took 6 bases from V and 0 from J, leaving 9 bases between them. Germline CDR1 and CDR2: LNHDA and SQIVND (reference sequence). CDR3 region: CASRKDHSGANVLTF. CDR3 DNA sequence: TGTGCCAGTAGGAAAGACCACTCTGGGGCCAACGTCCTGACTTTC.

Written as DNA, the CDR3 is TGTGCCAGCGTTCAACGGGACTCCCGGCAGCAGTACTTC. Its translation: CASVQRDSRQQYF. This sequence joins TRBV6-6 and TRBJ2-7; D perhaps matches TRBD2 (6 bases). Germline V gene data show CDR1 as MNHNY and CDR2 as SVGAGI (reference sequence). CDR3 length equals 13 residues. Trimming removed 8 bases from V and 8 bases from J, with 19 bases in between.

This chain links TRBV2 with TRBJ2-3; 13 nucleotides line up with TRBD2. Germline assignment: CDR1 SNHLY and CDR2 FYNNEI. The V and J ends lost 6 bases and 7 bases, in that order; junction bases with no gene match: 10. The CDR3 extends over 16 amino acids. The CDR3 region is CASRIGLAGVSNTQYF. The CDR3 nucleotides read TGTGCCAGCAGGATCGGACTAGCGGGAGTCTCGAATACGCAGTATTTT.

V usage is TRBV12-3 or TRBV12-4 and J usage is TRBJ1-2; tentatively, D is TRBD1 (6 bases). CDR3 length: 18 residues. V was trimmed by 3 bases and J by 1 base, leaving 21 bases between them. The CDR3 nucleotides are TGTGCCAGCAGTTTCTCAGCGTCCAGGGGTCCCGTTAACTATGGCTACACCTTC. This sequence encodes CASSFSASRGPVNYGYTF.

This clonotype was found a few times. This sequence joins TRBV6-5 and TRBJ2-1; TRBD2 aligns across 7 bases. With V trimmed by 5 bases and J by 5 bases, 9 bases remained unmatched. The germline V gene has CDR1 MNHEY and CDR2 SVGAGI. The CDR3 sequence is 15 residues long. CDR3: CASSPRGERDNEQFF. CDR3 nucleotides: TGTGCCAGCAGTCCCCGGGGGGAAAGGGACAATGAGCAGTTCTTC.

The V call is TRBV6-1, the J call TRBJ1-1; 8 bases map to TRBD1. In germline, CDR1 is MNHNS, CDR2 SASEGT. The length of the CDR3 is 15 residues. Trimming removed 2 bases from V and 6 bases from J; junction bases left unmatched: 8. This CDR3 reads CASSEQGALSAEAFF. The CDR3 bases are TGTGCCAGCAGTGAACAGGGGGCCTTGAGTGCTGAAGCTTTCTTT.

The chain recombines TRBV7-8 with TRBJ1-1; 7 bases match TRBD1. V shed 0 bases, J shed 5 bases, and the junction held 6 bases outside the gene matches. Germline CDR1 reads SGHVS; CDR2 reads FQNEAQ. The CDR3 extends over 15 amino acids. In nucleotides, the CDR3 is TGTGCCAGCAGCTTAGCCGAGACAGGGAGAACTGAAGCTTTCTTT. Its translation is CASSLAETGRTEAFF.

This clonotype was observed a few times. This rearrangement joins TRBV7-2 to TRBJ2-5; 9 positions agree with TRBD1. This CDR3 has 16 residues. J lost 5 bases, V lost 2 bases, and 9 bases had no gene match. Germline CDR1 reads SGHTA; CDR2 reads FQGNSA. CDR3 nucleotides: TGTGCCAGCAGCTTACGACAGGGGGGTTCATCGGAGACCCAGTACTTC. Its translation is CASSLRQGGSSETQYF.

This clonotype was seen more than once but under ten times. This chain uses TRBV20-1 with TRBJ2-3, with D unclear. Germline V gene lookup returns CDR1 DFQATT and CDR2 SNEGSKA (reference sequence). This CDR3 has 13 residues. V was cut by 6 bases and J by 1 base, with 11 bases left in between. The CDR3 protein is CSANYVGTDTQYF. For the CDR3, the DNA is TGCAGTGCAAACTACGTAGGCACAGATACGCAGTATTTT.